These T cell receptor beta chains were read from a single sample in a study of CD8+ T cells in alopecia areata. Profiled with immunoSEQ multiplex PCR; TCRdb holds only in-frame clones, not every one. The sample consists of under 300,000 clones, 60% of them appearing once. This material consisted of CD4+ T cells sorted from blood, taken at approximately week 52, from a patient treated with tofacitinib. Receptor source: a human donor with alopecia areata. Both conserved end residues are trimmed from each CDR3. Fields, in order: J gene, D gene, V gene, CDR3 protein. D genes are given only for firm matches.

J gene: TRBJ2-1; D gene: NA; V gene: TRBV5-1; CDR3 protein: ASRGMRSGEQF
J gene: TRBJ2-3; D gene: TRBD2; V gene: TRBV10-3; CDR3 protein: AISLAGGSTDTQY
J gene: TRBJ1-2; D gene: NA; V gene: TRBV10-3; CDR3 protein: AIIGRGYT
J gene: TRBJ2-1; D gene: TRBD2; V gene: TRBV9; CDR3 protein: ASSVGGTSGVYNEQF
J gene: TRBJ1-2; D gene: TRBD1; V gene: TRBV29-1; CDR3 protein: SVLRQGDYGYT
J gene: TRBJ1-6; D gene: NA; V gene: TRBV14; CDR3 protein: ASSPTVYNSPLH
J gene: TRBJ2-3; D gene: NA; V gene: TRBV29-1; CDR3 protein: SVALLSTDTQY
J gene: TRBJ1-6; D gene: NA; V gene: TRBV27; CDR3 protein: ASSFFRDDLNSPLH
J gene: TRBJ1-1; D gene: NA; V gene: TRBV30; CDR3 protein: ACHPRTEAF
J gene: TRBJ1-1; D gene: TRBD1; V gene: TRBV5-4; CDR3 protein: ASSLGTGTNTEAF
J gene: TRBJ1-4; D gene: NA; V gene: TRBV15; CDR3 protein: ATSRGFGTNEKLF
J gene: TRBJ2-5; D gene: TRBD2; V gene: TRBV9; CDR3 protein: ASSVDSGGDQETQY
J gene: TRBJ2-2; D gene: TRBD1; V gene: TRBV5-1; CDR3 protein: ASSFTGVNTGELF
J gene: TRBJ2-5; D gene: NA; V gene: TRBV4-1; CDR3 protein: ASSQGASFRETQY
J gene: TRBJ2-2; D gene: NA; V gene: TRBV7-2; CDR3 protein: ASSLGQVVTGELF
J gene: TRBJ2-5; D gene: NA; V gene: TRBV30; CDR3 protein: AWSPLAETQY
J gene: TRBJ1-1; D gene: NA; V gene: TRBV11-2; CDR3 protein: ASSLERDTEAF
J gene: TRBJ2-7; D gene: TRBD1; V gene: TRBV29-1; CDR3 protein: SVEKDRGPPYEQY
J gene: TRBJ2-3; D gene: NA; V gene: TRBV4-1; CDR3 protein: ASSPPWTGTDTQY
J gene: TRBJ2-2; D gene: NA; V gene: TRBV27; CDR3 protein: ASRTSYSGELF
J gene: TRBJ1-2; D gene: TRBD1; V gene: TRBV25-1; CDR3 protein: ASSGVQGDGYT
J gene: TRBJ1-2; D gene: NA; V gene: TRBV7-2; CDR3 protein: ASSRARQVYGYT
J gene: TRBJ2-7; D gene: NA; V gene: TRBV11-2; CDR3 protein: ASSLIDRNSYEQY
J gene: TRBJ2-2; D gene: NA; V gene: TRBV29-1; CDR3 protein: SAGDTNTGELF
J gene: TRBJ1-5; D gene: NA; V gene: TRBV9; CDR3 protein: ASSVGGAGQPQH
J gene: TRBJ1-2; D gene: NA; V gene: TRBV2; CDR3 protein: ASSEHNYGYT
J gene: TRBJ2-5; D gene: NA; V gene: TRBV18; CDR3 protein: ASSPRVAETQY
J gene: TRBJ2-3; D gene: NA; V gene: TRBV5-1; CDR3 protein: ASSRSGPSTDTQY